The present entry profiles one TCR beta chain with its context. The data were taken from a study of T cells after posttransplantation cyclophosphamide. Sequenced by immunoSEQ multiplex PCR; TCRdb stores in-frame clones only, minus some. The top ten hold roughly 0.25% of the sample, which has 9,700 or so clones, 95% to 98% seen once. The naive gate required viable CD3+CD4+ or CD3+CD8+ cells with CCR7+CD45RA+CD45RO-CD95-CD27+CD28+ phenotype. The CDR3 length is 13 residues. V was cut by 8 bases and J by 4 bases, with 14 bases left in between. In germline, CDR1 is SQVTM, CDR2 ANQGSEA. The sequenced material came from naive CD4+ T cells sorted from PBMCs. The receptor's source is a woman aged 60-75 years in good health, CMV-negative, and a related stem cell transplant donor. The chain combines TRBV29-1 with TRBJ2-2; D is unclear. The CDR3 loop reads CSPPRYRTGELFF. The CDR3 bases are TGCAGCCCCCCCCGGTACCGCACCGGGGAGCTGTTTTTT.